Listed below are T cell receptor beta chains from one sample, sequenced in a study of lymphopenia after photon versus proton radiotherapy. Profiled with immunoSEQ multiplex PCR; TCRdb holds only in-frame clones, not every one. The profile shows over 55,000 clones, around 87% of them singletons. Sequences were derived from peripheral blood, sampled from a patient treated with proton-based radiotherapy. The receptors derive from a man at least 80 years old with esophageal cancer. Each CDR3 is given with its conserved first and last residue. The D gene is left open where the match is weak. A clone size is listed for some rows: how often the clone was seen (once, few, many), or a class if it is expanded.

V	J	size	D	DNA	CDR3
TRBV4-3	TRBJ1-3	.	.	TGCGCCAGCAGCCTTTCGACGAGGGCTGGAAACACCATATATTTT	CASSLSTRAGNTIYF
TRBV19	TRBJ1-5	few	TRBD1	TGTGCCAGTAGTATTGGGACAGGGGGAAATCAGCCCCAGCATTTT	CASSIGTGGNQPQHF
TRBV6-1	TRBJ2-6	.	.	TGTGCCAGCAGTGCCGACAGGTTCTCTGGGGCCAACGTCCTGACTTTC	CASSADRFSGANVLTF
TRBV5-1	TRBJ2-3	.	TRBD2	TGCGCCAGCAGCCCCCTGGCGGGGGGAAGCACAGATACGCAGTATTTT	CASSPLAGGSTDTQYF
TRBV10-3	TRBJ2-1	.	TRBD2	TGTGCCATCAAGCAGACTAGCGGGGCAGTAAGCTCCTACAATGAGCAGTTCTTC	CAIKQTSGAVSSYNEQFF
TRBV9	TRBJ2-7	.	.	TGTGCCAGCAGCGTATCTAGCTCCTACGAGCAGTACTTC	CASSVSSSYEQYF
TRBV7-9	TRBJ1-1	.	.	TGTGCCAGCAGCTTAGCAGGGGTTAATGAAGCTTTCTTT	CASSLAGVNEAFF
TRBV2	TRBJ2-1	.	TRBD1	TGTGCCAGCAGACGTTCGGACAGGGGAGGGAATGAGCAGTTCTTC	CASRRSDRGGNEQFF
TRBV6-7	TRBJ1-1	.	.	TGTGCCAGCAGTTACCTGGGGGAGGGCTGGGGCACTGAAGCTTTCTTT	CASSYLGEGWGTEAFF
TRBV5-4	TRBJ1-1	.	TRBD1	TGTGCCAGCAGCTTCTCATCACAGGGGCTTGAAGCTTTCTTT	CASSFSSQGLEAFF
TRBV4-1	TRBJ2-6	.	.	TGCGCCAGCAGCCAAAGGCCGGGCTTCAGCTCTGGGGCCAACGTCCTGACTTTC	CASSQRPGFSSGANVLTF
TRBV7-2	TRBJ2-3	.	.	TGTGCCAGCAGCTTCGGGACTTCTTACACAGATACGCAGTATTTT	CASSFGTSYTDTQYF
TRBV18	TRBJ2-7	once	TRBD2	TGTGCCAGCTCACCGGCTAGCGGGAACTACGAGCAGTACTTC	CASSPASGNYEQYF
TRBV7-7	TRBJ2-5	.	TRBD2	TGTGCCAGCAGCGCGGGACTAGCATCCGGGGAGACCCAGTACTTC	CASSAGLASGETQYF
TRBV30	TRBJ2-5	.	TRBD1	TGTGCCTGGAGGGACAGGGGTCGAGAGACCCAGTACTTC	CAWRDRGRETQYF
TRBV19	TRBJ1-2	.	.	TGTGCCAGTAGTAGGACAGCTTCGGACTATGGCTACACCTTC	CASSRTASDYGYTF
TRBV11-3	TRBJ2-2	.	.	TGTGCCAGCAGCTTTTTCGGGTCGCGGGAGCTGTTTTTT	CASSFFGSRELFF
TRBV5-4	TRBJ1-2	.	.	TGTGCCAGCAGCGGGGGAGAGAACAGGCACTATGGCTACACCTTC	CASSGGENRHYGYTF
TRBV18	TRBJ1-5	.	.	TGTGCCAGCTCACCTGGTGCATCTCAGCCCCAGCATTTT	CASSPGASQPQHF
TRBV7-2	TRBJ2-7	.	.	TGTGCCAGCAGCTTAACTCCGGTAACCTACGAGCAGTACTTC	CASSLTPVTYEQYF
TRBV6-5	TRBJ1-2	.	.	TGTGCCAGCAGTGCCAGGGAAAACTATGGCTACACCTTC	CASSARENYGYTF
TRBV5-4	TRBJ1-2	few	.	TGTGCCAGCAGCTTGGATCGATATGGCTACACCTTC	CASSLDRYGYTF
TRBV16	TRBJ1-1	.	.	TGTGCCAGCACCAACCGGGGGGCCTGGAACACTGAAGCTTTCTTT	CASTNRGAWNTEAFF
TRBV7-6	TRBJ2-5	.	.	TGTGCCAGCAGCTTAGGGATACGAGAGACCCAGTACTTC	CASSLGIRETQYF
TRBV5-6	TRBJ2-1	.	.	TGTGCCAGCAGCTTGGACACTAGGGATGAGCAGTTCTTC	CASSLDTRDEQFF
TRBV6-5	TRBJ2-7	.	.	TGTGCCAGCAGTTACGAAGGCGGGTGGTCCTACGAGCAGTACTTC	CASSYEGGWSYEQYF
TRBV9	TRBJ2-3	.	.	TGTGCCAGCAGCGCCCGCCTGGGTCATACAGATACGCAGTATTTT	CASSARLGHTDTQYF
TRBV7-9	TRBJ1-2	.	.	TGTGCCAGCAGCTTAAACTTGGTTTTGGACGGCTACACCTTC	CASSLNLVLDGYTF
TRBV19	TRBJ1-1	.	TRBD1	TGTGCCAGTAGCCCGGGGACAGCAATGAACACTGAAGCTTTCTTT	CASSPGTAMNTEAFF
TRBV5-1	TRBJ1-6	.	.	TGCGCCAGCAGCTCCGAGGGGGACTATAATTCACCCCTCCACTTT	CASSSEGDYNSPLHF
TRBV23-1	TRBJ2-7	.	TRBD1	TGCGCCAGCAGTCACCCCAACCGGGACAGGGGAACCTACGAGCAGTACTTC	CASSHPNRDRGTYEQYF
TRBV19	TRBJ1-3	.	TRBD1	TGTGCCAGTAGTGACAACAGGGGTGGCCCTGGAAACACCATATATTTT	CASSDNRGGPGNTIYF
TRBV5-1	TRBJ2-1	.	.	TGCGCCAGCAGCTCCGACGCGATACAGAGAAGCTACAATGAGCAGTTCTTC	CASSSDAIQRSYNEQFF
TRBV7-7	TRBJ2-1	.	.	TGTGCCAGCAGCCTAACTAGTAGCTCCTACAATGAGCAGTTCTTC	CASSLTSSSYNEQFF
TRBV9	TRBJ2-7	.	.	TGTGCCAGCAGCGTATCACAGGGAGGAGGCGAGCAGTACTTC	CASSVSQGGGEQYF
TRBV2	TRBJ2-3	.	TRBD2	TGTGCCAGCAAACCCCTGCCGGAGCGGGGCGGTACAGATACGCAGTATTTT	CASKPLPERGGTDTQYF
TRBV5-1	TRBJ1-2	.	.	TGCGCCAGCAGCTTCACGGAGATCTATGGCTACACCTTC	CASSFTEIYGYTF
TRBV2	TRBJ1-5	.	TRBD1	TGTGCCAGCAGCGCGACAGGGGCCGGATCTCAGCCCCAGCATTTT	CASSATGAGSQPQHF
TRBV5-1	TRBJ1-1	.	TRBD1	TGCGCCAGCAGCTTGGCAGGGGGTTATGAAGCTTTCTTT	CASSLAGGYEAFF
TRBV6-5	TRBJ1-2	.	.	TGTGCCAGCAGTTACTCTTGGGGAAGGAACTATGGCTACACCTTC	CASSYSWGRNYGYTF
TRBV14	TRBJ2-7	few	TRBD2	TGTGCCAGCAGCCGTGGGACTAGCGGGAGAGTATACGAGCAGTACTTC	CASSRGTSGRVYEQYF
TRBV6-5	TRBJ2-1	.	TRBD2	TGTGCCAGCAGTTCATGGGGGGGAAACAATGAGCAGTTCTTC	CASSSWGGNNEQFF
TRBV5-1	TRBJ1-5	.	.	TGCGCCAGCAGGAAAGGGGAAGCGACAGATCAGCCCCAGCATTTT	CASRKGEATDQPQHF
TRBV19	TRBJ2-3	.	.	TGTGCCAGTAAGGCCAGAAGCACAGATACGCAGTATTTT	CASKARSTDTQYF
TRBV30	TRBJ2-1	once	.	TGTGCCTGGAGTTTCTCCCGGGGGACCCTCTACAATGAGCAGTTCTTC	CAWSFSRGTLYNEQFF
TRBV10-1	TRBJ2-1	.	TRBD2	TGCGCCAGCAGTGAGTCGCGGCGTAGCGGGAGGTACAATGAGCAGTTCTTC	CASSESRRSGRYNEQFF
TRBV2	TRBJ1-3	few	TRBD1	TGTGCCAGCAGGGGACAGGCGTACGGAAACACCATATATTTT	CASRGQAYGNTIYF
TRBV10-3	TRBJ1-1	.	TRBD1	TGTGCCATCGCCAGACAGGGGTCCACTGAAGCTTTCTTT	CAIARQGSTEAFF
TRBV6-5	TRBJ2-7	once	TRBD2	TGTGCCAGCAGTTGGACTAGCGGGGGCCTCGAGCAGTACTTC	CASSWTSGGLEQYF
TRBV27	TRBJ2-3	.	.	TGTGCCAGCAGTCCTGGCCTGAACGGACGTCACATCACAGATACGCAGTATTTT	CASSPGLNGRHITDTQYF
TRBV18	TRBJ1-3	.	.	TGTGCCAGCTCACCACAGGGGAAATCTGGAAACACCATATATTTT	CASSPQGKSGNTIYF
TRBV7-2	TRBJ1-1	.	.	TGTGCCAGCAGCTTCAGGGAGTTGTCTGAAGCTTTCTTT	CASSFRELSEAFF
TRBV30	TRBJ1-5	.	.	TGTGCCTGGAGCACCGACAGGAGCAATCAGCCCCAGCATTTT	CAWSTDRSNQPQHF